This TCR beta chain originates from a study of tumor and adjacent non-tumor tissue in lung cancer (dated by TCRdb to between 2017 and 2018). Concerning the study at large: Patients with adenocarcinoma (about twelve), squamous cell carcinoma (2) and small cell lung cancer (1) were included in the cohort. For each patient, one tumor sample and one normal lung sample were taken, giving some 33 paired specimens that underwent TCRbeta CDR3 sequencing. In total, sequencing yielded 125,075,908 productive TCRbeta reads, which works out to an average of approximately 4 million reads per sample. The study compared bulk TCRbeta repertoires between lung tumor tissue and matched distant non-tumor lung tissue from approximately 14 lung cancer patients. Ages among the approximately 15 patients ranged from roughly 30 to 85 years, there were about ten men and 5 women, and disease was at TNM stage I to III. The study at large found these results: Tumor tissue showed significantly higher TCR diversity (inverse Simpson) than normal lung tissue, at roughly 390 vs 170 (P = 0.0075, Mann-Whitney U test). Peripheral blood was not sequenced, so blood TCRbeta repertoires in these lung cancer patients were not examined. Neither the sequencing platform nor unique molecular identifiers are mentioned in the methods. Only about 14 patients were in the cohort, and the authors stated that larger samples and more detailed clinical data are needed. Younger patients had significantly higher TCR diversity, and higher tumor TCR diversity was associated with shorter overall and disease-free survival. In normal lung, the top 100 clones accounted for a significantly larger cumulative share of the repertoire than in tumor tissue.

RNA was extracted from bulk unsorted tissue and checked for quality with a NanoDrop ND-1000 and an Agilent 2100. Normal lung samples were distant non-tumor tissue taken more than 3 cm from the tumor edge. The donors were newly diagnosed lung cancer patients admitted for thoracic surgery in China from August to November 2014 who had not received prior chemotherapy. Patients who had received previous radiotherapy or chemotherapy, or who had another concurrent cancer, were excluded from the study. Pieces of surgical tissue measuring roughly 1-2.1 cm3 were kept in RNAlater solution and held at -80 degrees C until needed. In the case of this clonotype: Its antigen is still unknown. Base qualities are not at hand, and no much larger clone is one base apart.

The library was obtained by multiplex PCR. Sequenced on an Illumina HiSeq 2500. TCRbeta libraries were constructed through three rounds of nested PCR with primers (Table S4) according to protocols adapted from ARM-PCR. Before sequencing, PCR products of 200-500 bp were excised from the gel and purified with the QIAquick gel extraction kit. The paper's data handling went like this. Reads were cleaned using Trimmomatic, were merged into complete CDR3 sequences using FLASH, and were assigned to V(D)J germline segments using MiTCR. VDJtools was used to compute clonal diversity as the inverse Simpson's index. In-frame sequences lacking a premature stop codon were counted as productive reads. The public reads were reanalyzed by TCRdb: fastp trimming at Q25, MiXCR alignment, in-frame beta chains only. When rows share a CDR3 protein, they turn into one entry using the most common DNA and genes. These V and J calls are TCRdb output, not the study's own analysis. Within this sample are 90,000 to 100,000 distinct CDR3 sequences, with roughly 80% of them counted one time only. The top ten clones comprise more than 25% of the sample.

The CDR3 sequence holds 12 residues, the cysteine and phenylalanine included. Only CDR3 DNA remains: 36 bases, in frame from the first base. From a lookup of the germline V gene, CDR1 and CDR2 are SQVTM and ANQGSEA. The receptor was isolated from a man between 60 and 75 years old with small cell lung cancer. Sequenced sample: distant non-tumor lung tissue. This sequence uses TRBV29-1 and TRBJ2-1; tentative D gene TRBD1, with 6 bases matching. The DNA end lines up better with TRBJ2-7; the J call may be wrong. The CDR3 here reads CIAVQGYNEQYF. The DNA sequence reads TGCATCGCCGTACAGGGATACAATGAGCAGTACTTC.